The 17 T cell receptor delta chains listed next were all sequenced from one sample in a study of γδ T cells in repeated Plasmodium falciparum infection. TCRdb re-called the multiplex PCR reads with CATT. Here the sample spans some 100,000 delta-chain clones, 1.4% to 1.5% being singletons. Vgamma9/Vdelta2+ and Vdelta2-negative gammadelta T cells were flow-sorted from PBMC for bulk sequencing. Sequenced material: gamma-delta T cells from blood. The receptors derive from a pool of human donors (malaria-infected and uninfected, not separated).

This clone has just a few counts. The amino acid sequence in TCRdb belongs to a much larger clone and departs from this DNA's translation at residue 6, likely a sequencing read error; the sequence shown is translated from the DNA. V is TRDV1 and J is TRDJ1; 12 bases align to TRDD3. Assignment of the J gene here rests on matching the DNA to germline, because TCRdb gives none. After removal of 3 bases from V and 7 bases from J, the junction contained 36 bases not matched to a gene. The CDR3 runs 25 residues. Germline lookup yields CDR1 TSWWSYY and CDR2 QGS. CDR3 coding DNA: TGTGCTCTTGGGGAGTCCAAGAGGGGGCCTTCCGAAAAAAACTGGGGGATACCTTCCAACAGTAAACTCATCTTT. Translating gives CALGESKRGPSEKNWGIPSNSKLIF.

Details on this clone: A far larger clone differs by one base, so this is likely a read error. The sample contains more than one DNA sequence encoding this CDR3. The chain carries TRDV2 and TRDJ1; 9 nucleotides align to TRDD3. With V trimmed by 4 bases and J by 0 bases, 20 bases remained unmatched. Germline V gene lookup returns CDR1 GEAIGNYY and CDR2 EKD. The CDR3 covers 20 residues. In nucleotides, the CDR3 is TGTGCCTGTGATAGACTGCTGGGGGATTCGCTAGACCGACACACCGATAAACTCATCTTT. This gives the protein CACDRLLGDSLDRHTDKLIF.

This clone appeared a few times. The translation of this DNA and the TCRdb protein of a much larger clone differ at residue 11, probably owing to a read error; the protein shown here is translated from the DNA. V and J are TRDV1 and TRDJ1, with a weak D call TRDD3 (5 bases). The J gene comes from matching the DNA to germline here; TCRdb lacks it. V gave up 1 base and J gave up 0 bases, with 33 bases separating them. CDR3 length: 23 amino acids. Looked up from germline, CDR1 is TSWWSYY and CDR2 is QGS. The CDR3 DNA is TGTGCTCTTGGGGAACCGCTCTCTGTACTGAGGGATCCCCACCTGGGATACACCGATAAACTCATCTTT. Amino acids: CALGEPLSVLRDPHLGYTDKLIF.

This clone was seen a few times. A read error likely explains why the TCRdb protein, taken from a much larger clone, differs from this DNA's translation at residue 10; the protein shown is translated from the DNA. J is TRDJ1 and V is TRDV1, with TRDD3 matching over 8 bases. Germline values: CDR1 TSWWSYY, CDR2 QGS. V trimming: 2 bases; J trimming: 1 base; junction bases outside the gene matches: 30. This CDR3 has 24 residues. CDR3 nucleotides: TGTGCTCTTGGGGAATTAGCCTCCGATATTGGGGGATGCCGGATTAGGAGAGGCACCGATAAACTCATCTTT. The encoded protein is CALGELASDIGGCRIRRGTDKLIF.

Only a few counts were recorded for this clone. A far larger clone is off by one base, so a read error is likely. Other DNA sequences from this sample encode an identical CDR3 as well. The V gene is TRDV2, the J gene TRDJ1; TRDD3 matches 7 bases. The CDR3 spans 14 residues. Germline assignment: CDR1 GEAIGNYY and CDR2 EKD. The CDR3 coding sequence is TGTGCCTGCGACACCCTGGGGGCCACCGATAAACTCATCTTT. As protein: CACDTLGATDKLIF.

As for this clone: A single base is all that separates this from a far larger clone, so a read error is likely. The sample has other DNA sequences that encode this CDR3 too. This sequence joins TRDV1 and TRDJ1, with 9 bases identical to TRDD3. Here the J gene came from matching the DNA to germline, since TCRdb omits it. This CDR3 region has 20 residues. Germline V gene data show CDR1 as TSWWSYY and CDR2 as QGS. The CDR3 coding sequence is TGTGCTCTTGGGGAACGGTTGGCTGCACTGGGGGACAAGTACACTGATAAACTCATCTTT. This encodes CALGERLAALGDKYTDKLIF.

This clone has a count of ten or more. A read error is likely here: a far larger clone is one base away. Other DNA variants within this sample encode the same CDR3. The V call is TRDV2, the J call TRDJ2, with 9 bases aligning to TRDD3. Germline V CDR1 and CDR2: GEAIGNYY, EKD. The CDR3 extends over 21 amino acids. CDR3 sequence: CACDTFLDWGTRAYLTAQLFF. CDR3 bases: TGTGCCTGTGACACCTTCCTTGACTGGGGGACAAGGGCCTATTTGACAGCACAGCTCTTCTTT.

Comments on this clone: The amino acid sequence in TCRdb belongs to a much larger clone and departs from this DNA's translation at residue 13, likely a sequencing read error; the sequence shown is translated from the DNA. V usage is TRDV1 and J usage is TRDJ1; D not certain. Germline assignment: CDR1 TSWWSYY and CDR2 QGS. The CDR3 consists of 15 residues. The DNA for the CDR3 is TGTGCTCTTGGGGAACTTCATAAGTACACCGATAAACGCATCTTT. Its protein is CALGELHKYTDKRIF.

This clone was found a few times. This sequence is one base from a far larger clone and is likely a read error. Additional DNA sequences in this sample encode the identical CDR3. V is TRAV38-2/DV8 and J is TRDJ1, with TRDD2 identical over 8 bases. The J gene comes from matching the DNA to germline here; TCRdb lacks it. Germline CDR1 TSESDYY, CDR2 QEAYKQQN. This CDR3 is 21 amino acids long. V gave up 1 base and J gave up 0 bases; unmatched junction bases: 20. The CDR3 reads CAYRSHFLHRGYSFYTDKLIF. The CDR3 coding sequence is TGTGCTTATAGGAGCCACTTCCTACATCGGGGGTACTCCTTTTACACCGATAAACTCATCTTT.

This clone was counted only a few times. The translation of this DNA and the TCRdb protein of a much larger clone differ at residue 12, probably owing to a read error; the protein shown here is translated from the DNA. J is TRDJ1 and V is TRDV1, with 8 bases fitting TRDD3. The germline V gene encodes CDR1 TSWWSYY and CDR2 QGS. Trimming took 7 bases from V and 9 from J; bases not matched to a gene: 19. This CDR3 comprises 16 residues. CDR3 nucleotide sequence: TGTGCTCTTGCCGTTCCTGTGACCTACTGGGGGTACGAACTCATCTTT. It is translated as CALAVPVTYWGYELIF.

This clone was found a few times. Given a far larger clone just one base away, this is likely a sequencing read error. Other DNA variants within this sample encode the same CDR3. CDR3 sequence: CALGEPLCQGVDKLIF. CDR3 DNA: TGTGCTCTTGGGGAACCTCTCTGCCAGGGGGTCGATAAACTCATCTTT. This chain joins TRDV1 and TRDJ1; tentative D call: TRDD3 (5 bases). TCRdb supplies no J gene; here it was assigned by aligning the nucleotide sequence to germline. The V and J ends lost 1 base and 4 bases respectively, with 16 bases between them. This CDR3 is 16 amino acids long. The V gene's germline CDR1 is TSWWSYY and CDR2 QGS.

In regard to this clone: A far bigger clonotype differs at one base, so this is likely a read error. The sample holds other DNA sequences that translate to the same CDR3. This chain joins TRDV1 and TRDJ3; tentatively, D is TRDD3 (9 bases). The CDR3 covers 27 residues. The germline V gene has CDR1 TSWWSYY and CDR2 QGS. Trimming took off 1 base at V and 0 bases at J, with 37 bases between the two ends. The CDR3 DNA follows: TGTGCTCTTGGGGAACAGACGGCCTTCCTAAGGAAGAGTCTACTGGGGGACAGCTCCTGGGACACCCGACAGATGTTTTTC. Encoded protein: CALGEQTAFLRKSLLGDSSWDTRQMFF.

Ten or more counts support this clone. This chain uses TRDV1 with TRDJ3; TRDD3 aligns across 10 bases. Trimming cost V 2 bases and J 0 bases; bases outside gene matches: 16. CDR3 length equals 23 residues. The germline CDR1 and CDR2 sequences are TSWWSYY and QGS. The CDR3 nucleotides are TGTGCTCTTGGGGAAGGAGGCCGAGCTTGGCACTGGGGGATCTCCTGGGACACCCGACAGATGTTTTTC. This translates into CALGEGGRAWHWGISWDTRQMFF.

This clone was picked up many times. V usage is TRDV1 and J usage is TRDJ1; tentatively, D is TRDD3 (7 bases). Trimming took 4 bases from V and 0 from J, leaving 33 bases between them. The length of the CDR3 is 22 residues. Per the germline V gene, CDR1 is TSWWSYY and CDR2 is QGS. The CDR3 DNA reads TGTGCTCTTGGGGTCCCTCCTCCTACGTCAGGCTGGGGGTTCTTGTACACCGATAAACTCATCTTT. Encoded protein: CALGVPPPTSGWGFLYTDKLIF.

In the case of this clone: The protein in TCRdb stems from a much larger clone and differs at residue 6 from this DNA's translation, likely a read error; here the protein is translated from the DNA. The chain is built from TRDV2 and TRDJ1; TRDD2 aligns across 9 bases. Germline matching of the DNA provided the J gene here, since TCRdb leaves it blank. Germline CDR1 and CDR2: GEAIGNYY and EKD. V gave up 3 bases and J gave up 1 base; unmatched junction bases: 23. CDR3 length: 21 amino acids. CDR3 sequence: CACDGDLPTLRGPWSTDKLIF. The CDR3 bases are TGTGCCTGTGACGGGGACCTTCCTACTCTTCGGGGCCCATGGTCCACCGATAAACTCATCTTT.

This clone came up a few times. This likely came from a read error, as a far larger clone is one base away. Other DNA sequences of this sample code for an identical CDR3. The chain carries TRDV3 and TRDJ1, with D possibly being TRDD2 (6 bases). CDR3 length equals 15 residues. Germline V gives CDR1 TVYSNPD, CDR2 GDNSRS (reference sequence). Trimming took 3 bases from V and 1 from J, leaving 18 bases between them. The CDR3 loop is CAFYTPTVRTDKLIF. DNA for the CDR3: TGTGCCTTCTATACTCCTACCGTACGCACCGATAAACTCATCTTT.

Points on this clone: The protein TCRdb lists belongs to a much larger clone and differs from this DNA's translation at residue 16, which points to a read error; the protein shown is made from the DNA. The chain joins TRDV1 to TRDJ1; perhaps TRDD3 as D (6 bases). Because TCRdb records no J gene, it was assigned here through a match of the DNA to germline. The CDR3 length is 23 residues. Deletions cut 0 bases from V and 8 bases from J, with 40 bases between. The germline V gene encodes CDR1 TSWWSYY and CDR2 QGS. The CDR3, as DNA: TGTGCTCTTGGGGAACTAATTGTGTCACCCATAAAGTCAAATTTTGCTGGGGACCAGAAACTCATCTTT. The encoded protein is CALGELIVSPIKSNFAGDQKLIF.